The 14 T cell receptor beta chains presented below share a single source sample, sequenced in a study of cytomegalovirus exposure and HLA in healthy donors. Use of 60 Vbeta and 13 Jbeta primers characterized the PCR. Generated by immunoSEQ multiplex PCR, the TCRdb table keeps only in-frame clones and is missing some. The sample carries approximately 190,000 clones, about 81% recorded once. Sequenced sample: PBMCs. All receptors derive from a woman aged 45-59 years in good health and CMV-seropositive.

The chain recombines TRBV7-3 with TRBJ1-1; D uncertain. The CDR3 length is 12 residues. The germline gives CDR1 SGHTA, CDR2 FQGTGA. Trimming removed 4 bases at V and 11 bases at J, with 14 bases between. The CDR3: CASSSADTWAFF. CDR3 coding DNA: TGTGCCAGCAGCTCCGCCGACACTTGGGCTTTCTTT.

The V gene is TRBV5-1, the J gene TRBJ2-7; the match to TRBD2 covers 10 bases. CDR1 and CDR2 from the germline V gene are SGHRS and YFSETQ. The CDR3 has 16 residues. Trimming removed 3 bases from V and 1 base from J; junction bases left unmatched: 7. Written as DNA, the CDR3 is TGCGCCAGCAGCTCCACAGGGACTAGCGTTTCCTACGAGCAGTACTTC. Its translation: CASSSTGTSVSYEQYF.

V usage is TRBV5-6 and J usage is TRBJ2-5; 10 nucleotides line up with TRBD2. Losses at the gene ends were 0 bases for V and 4 bases for J; bases not matched to a gene: 9. Germline-derived CDR1 and CDR2 are SGHDT and YYEEEE. The CDR3 has 17 amino acids. CDR3 region: CASSLAPGLAARETQYF. CDR3 sequence (DNA): TGTGCCAGCAGCTTGGCCCCAGGACTAGCGGCAAGAGAGACCCAGTACTTC.

This clone was seen a single time. The V gene is TRBV5-4, the J gene TRBJ2-1; 9 nucleotides align to TRBD2. Germline trimming cut 4 bases from V and 2 bases from J; bases unmatched to any gene: 7. CDR3 length equals 16 residues. Germline V CDR1 and CDR2: SGHNT, YYREEE (reference sequence). CDR3 sequence reads: CASSPGTSLPYNEQFF. The CDR3 region has the DNA TGTGCCAGCAGCCCCGGGACTAGCCTACCCTACAATGAGCAGTTCTTC.

CDR3 region: CASSLGLAGDHNAGFF. CDR3 bases: TGTGCCAGCAGCTTAGGGCTAGCGGGGGATCACAATGCGGGGTTCTTC. This chain uses TRBV7-9 with TRBJ2-1; 10 bases match TRBD2. V lost 1 base and J lost 15; bases outside the gene matches: 15. CDR1 SEHNR and CDR2 FQNEAQ come from the germline V gene (reference sequence). CDR3 size: 16 residues.

Regarding this clone: The junction departs from the called germline gene at one end, perhaps through a read error. This chain links TRBV28 with TRBJ2-6; TRBD1 might be the D (5 bases). Germline CDR1 and CDR2: MDHEN and SYDVKM. CDR3 size: 15 residues. The CDR3 loop reads CASSSTGSGANGLTF. CDR3 bases: TGTGCCAGCAGTTCCACTGGCTCTGGGGCCAACGGCCTGACTTTC.

This clone was found once. The chain employs TRBV10-1 and TRBJ2-1; perhaps TRBD2 as D (6 bases). The CDR3 sequence is 17 residues long. The V and J ends lost 3 bases and 4 bases respectively, with 19 bases between them. Germline CDR1 WNHNN, CDR2 SYGVQD (reference sequence). This CDR3 is CASSEFRRGKTYNEQFF. Here the CDR3 DNA reads TGCGCCAGCAGTGAATTTCGTCGCGGGAAGACTTACAATGAGCAGTTCTTC.

V is TRBV7-2 and J is TRBJ2-2, with D maybe TRBD2 (5 bases). Trimming shortened V by 0 bases and J by 6 bases, and 5 bases separated the two germline ends. Germline-derived CDR1 and CDR2 are SGHTA and FQGNSA. The CDR3 has 13 amino acids. CDR3 sequence reads: CASSLAGAGELFF. The CDR3 DNA sequence: TGTGCCAGCAGCTTAGCCGGGGCCGGGGAGCTGTTTTTT.

The chain recombines TRBV20-1 with TRBJ2-1, with D unresolved. Germline V gene sequence: CDR1 DFQATT, CDR2 SNEGSKA (reference sequence). The V and J ends lost 1 base and 6 bases respectively, with 4 bases between them. The CDR3 spans 11 residues. CDR3 residues: CSARGLNEQFF. The CDR3 DNA reads as TGCAGTGCTAGAGGGCTCAATGAGCAGTTCTTC.

As to this clone: Mismatch with germline at one junction end may stem from a read error. The chain uses TRBV7-9 and TRBJ1-2, with D unresolved. CDR3 length: 13 residues. In germline, CDR1 is SEHNR, CDR2 FQNEAQ (reference sequence). This CDR3 is CSSSSEAVYGYTF. The CDR3 DNA sequence: TGTTCCAGCAGCTCCGAGGCGGTCTATGGCTACACCTTC.

The chain recombines TRBV9 with TRBJ1-4, with D uncertain. The V gene's germline CDR1 is SGDLS and CDR2 YYNGEE. The CDR3 loop spans 14 amino acids. The V end lost 6 bases, the J end lost 0 bases, and 9 bases lay between the germline ends. CDR3 coding DNA: TGTGCCAGCACCCGACAAGCAACTAATGAAAAACTGTTTTTT. Translated: CASTRQATNEKLFF. Using reference TRBV9 and TRBJ1-4 for the parts outside the CDR3, the full variable domain is DSGVTQTPKHLITATGQRVTLRCSPRSGDLSVYWYQQSLDQGLQFLIQYYNGEERAKGNILERFSAQQFPDLHSELNLSSLELGDSALYFCASTRQATNEKLFFGSGTQLSVL.

The chain employs TRBV5-1 and TRBJ1-4; no clear D. There are 15 residues in the CDR3. Germline V gene lookup returns CDR1 SGHRS and CDR2 YFSETQ. Trimming shortened V by 0 bases and J by 3 bases, and 9 bases separated the two germline ends. The CDR3 is CASSLGGDANEKLFF. The CDR3 DNA reads as TGCGCCAGCAGCTTGGGTGGAGATGCTAATGAAAAACTGTTTTTT. The full variable domain, completed using reference TRBV5-1 and TRBJ1-4, is KAGVTQTPRYLIKTRGQQVTLSCSPISGHRSVSWYQQTPGQGLQFLFEYFSETQRNKGNFPGRFSGRQFSNSRSEMNVSTLELGDSALYLCASSLGGDANEKLFFGSGTQLSVL.

The rearrangement joins TRBV6-1 to TRBJ1-1; D is uncertain. CDR3 length equals 11 residues. The germline CDR1 and CDR2 sequences are MNHNS and SASEGT. V lost 4 bases, J lost 10 bases, and 10 bases lay in between. CDR3 nucleotide sequence: TGTGCCAGCAGTGTCACAAGAGGAGCTTTCTTT. Its translation: CASSVTRGAFF.

The chain recombines TRBV5-6 with TRBJ2-3; TRBD1 agrees at 7 bases. V was clipped by 0 bases and J by 3 bases; unmatched bases: 7. Germline V gives CDR1 SGHDT, CDR2 YYEEEE. The CDR3 sequence is 16 residues long. CDR3 sequence (DNA): TGTGCCAGCAGCTTGGCCGGGCAGGGGGTTACAGATACGCAGTATTTT. Translated, it gives CASSLAGQGVTDTQYF.